These 4 T cell receptor beta chains were sequenced from one sample in a study of cytomegalovirus exposure and HLA in healthy donors. The PCR was carried out with 60 Vbeta primers and 13 Jbeta primers. Assay used: immunoSEQ multiplex PCR; TCRdb lists only in-frame clones, some missing. The data hold 150,000 to 200,000 clones, with around 80% observed a single time. The sample taken for sequencing was PBMCs. All receptors come from a girl under 18 in good health and CMV-seropositive.

V usage is TRBV11-3 and J usage is TRBJ2-4; tentatively, D is TRBD1 (6 bases). The V gene's germline CDR1 is SGHNT and CDR2 YENEEA. The CDR3 runs to 15 residues. Trimming left V 5 bases short and J 7 bases short, with 18 bases between. DNA for the CDR3: TGTGCCAGCAGCCCCAATGACAGGCTGCGGAACATTCAGTACTTC. Its protein is CASSPNDRLRNIQYF.

The rearrangement joins TRBV7-6 to TRBJ2-5; 8 bases align to TRBD1. The CDR3 has 15 amino acids. The junction had 14 bases not matched to a gene; V was cut back by 10 bases and J by 4 bases. Germline V gene data show CDR1 as SGHVS and CDR2 as FNYEAQ. CDR3 sequence (DNA): TGTGCCACCGAGGCGGGATTAGGGACAGGAGAGACCCAGTACTTC. It specifies CATEAGLGTGETQYF. Full variable domain (rest looked up from reference TRBV7-6 and TRBJ2-5): GAGVSQSPRYKVTKRGQDVALRCDPISGHVSLYWYRQALGQGPEFLTYFNYEAQQDKSGLPNDRFSAERPEGSISTLTIQRTEQRDSAMYRCATEAGLGTGETQYFGPGTRLLVL.

J is TRBJ1-3 and V is TRBV5-4; D is unclear. Trimming removed 0 bases from V and 4 bases from J, with 8 bases in between. The CDR3 covers 14 residues. CDR1 and CDR2 (germline): SGHNT, YYREEE (reference sequence). The CDR3 region is CASSLGGAGNTIYF. For the CDR3, the DNA is TGTGCCAGCAGCTTGGGGGGAGCGGGAAACACCATATATTTT.

V usage is TRBV30 and J usage is TRBJ1-6; D is perhaps TRBD1 (6 bases). The CDR3 loop spans 14 amino acids. V was clipped by 3 bases and J by 5 bases, with 11 bases between them. CDR1 is GTSNPN and CDR2 is SVGIG in the germline V gene (reference sequence). The CDR3 is CAWSPGAHNSPLHF. In DNA, the CDR3 is TGTGCCTGGAGCCCAGGGGCCCATAATTCACCCCTCCACTTT. The full variable domain, its missing parts supplied by reference TRBV30 and TRBJ1-6, is SQTIHQWPATLVQPVGSPLSLECTVEGTSNPNLYWYRQAAGRGLQLLFYSVGIGQISSEVPQNLSASRPQDRQFILSSKKLLLSDSGFYLCAWSPGAHNSPLHFGNGTRLTVT.